This T cell receptor beta chain was documented in a study of identical twins. V was cut by 0 bases and J by 1 base, with 6 bases left in between. Germline CDR1 and CDR2: GTSNPN and SVGIG (reference sequence). The CDR3 loop spans 13 amino acids. Template switching created a universal primer site, and the cDNA included unique molecular identifiers. TCRdb re-derived calls from the 5' RACE reads in MiXCR, one entry per CDR3 protein. The sample has about 100,000 distinct CDR3 sequences; around 5.5% are singletons. This clonotype turned up a few times. The receptor was derived from a woman aged 45-65 years in good health. The sample comprised memory T cells sorted from blood. This chain links TRBV30 with TRBJ1-1; D gene uncertain. CDR3: CAWSVVENTEAFF. The CDR3 bases are TGTGCCTGGAGTGTAGTCGAGAACACTGAAGCTTTCTTT.